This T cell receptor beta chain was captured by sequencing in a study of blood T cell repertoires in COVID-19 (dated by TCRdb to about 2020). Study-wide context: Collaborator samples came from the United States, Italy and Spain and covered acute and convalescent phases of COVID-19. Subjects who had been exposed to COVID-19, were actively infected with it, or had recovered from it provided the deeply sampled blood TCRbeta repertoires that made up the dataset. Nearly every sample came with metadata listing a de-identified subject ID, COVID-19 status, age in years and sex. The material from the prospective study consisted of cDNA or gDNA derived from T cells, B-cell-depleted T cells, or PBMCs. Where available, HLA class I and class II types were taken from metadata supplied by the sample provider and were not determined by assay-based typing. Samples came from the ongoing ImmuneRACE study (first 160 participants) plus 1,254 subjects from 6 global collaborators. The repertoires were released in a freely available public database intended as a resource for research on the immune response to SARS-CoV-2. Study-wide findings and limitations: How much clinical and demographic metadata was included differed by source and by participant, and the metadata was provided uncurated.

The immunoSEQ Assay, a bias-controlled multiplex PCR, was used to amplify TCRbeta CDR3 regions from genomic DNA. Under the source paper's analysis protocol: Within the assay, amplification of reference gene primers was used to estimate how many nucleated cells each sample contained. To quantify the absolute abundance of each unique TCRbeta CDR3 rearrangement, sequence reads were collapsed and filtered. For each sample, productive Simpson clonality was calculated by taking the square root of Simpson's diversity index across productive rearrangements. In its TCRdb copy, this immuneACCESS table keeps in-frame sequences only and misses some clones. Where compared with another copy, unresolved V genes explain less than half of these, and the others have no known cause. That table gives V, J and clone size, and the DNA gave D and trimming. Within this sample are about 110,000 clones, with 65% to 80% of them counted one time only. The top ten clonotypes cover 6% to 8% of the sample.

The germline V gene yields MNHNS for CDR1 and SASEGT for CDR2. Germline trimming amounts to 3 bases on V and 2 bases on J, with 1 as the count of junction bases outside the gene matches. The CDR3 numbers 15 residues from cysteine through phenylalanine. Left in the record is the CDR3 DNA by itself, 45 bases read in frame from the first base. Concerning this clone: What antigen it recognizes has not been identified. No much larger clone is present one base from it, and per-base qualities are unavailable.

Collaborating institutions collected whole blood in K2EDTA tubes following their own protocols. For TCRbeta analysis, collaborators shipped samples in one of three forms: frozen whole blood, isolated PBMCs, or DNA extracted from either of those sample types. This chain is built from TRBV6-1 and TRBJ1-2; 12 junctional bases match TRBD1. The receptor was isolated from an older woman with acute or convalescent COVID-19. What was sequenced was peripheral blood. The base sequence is TGTGCCAGCAGTGACGGGACAGGGGGCAACTATGGCTACACCTTC. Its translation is CASSDGTGGNYGYTF.